This record covers a single T cell receptor beta chain. Its antigen is not identified. Libraries were prepared by immunoSEQ multiplex PCR; TCRdb keeps only in-frame clonotypes and omits some of them. Found here are tens of thousands of clones, 65% to 85% of them singletons; the top ten hold 20%. The data were taken from a study of identifying expanded T cells in peripheral blood. Study results and caveats: Technical replicates showed about 1.2 changed clones; roughly two weeks roughly 18; four weeks 19. Across healthy donors, higher total template counts meant significantly greater roughly two-week count variance.

During the collection period, no donor immune events like infections were recorded. This CDR3 is 15 amino acids long. Germline lookup yields CDR1 LNHDA and CDR2 SQIVND (reference sequence). Losses at the gene ends were 6 bases for V and 1 base for J; bases not matched to a gene: 8. The gene calls are TRBV19 and TRBJ2-7, with 8 bases that match TRBD1. Material for sequencing was blood. The clonotype comes from a person between 18 and 70 years old in good health. For the CDR3, the DNA is TGTGCCAGTAGCCTTACAGGGGGGACATCCTACGAGCAGTACTTC. Encoded protein: CASSLTGGTSYEQYF.